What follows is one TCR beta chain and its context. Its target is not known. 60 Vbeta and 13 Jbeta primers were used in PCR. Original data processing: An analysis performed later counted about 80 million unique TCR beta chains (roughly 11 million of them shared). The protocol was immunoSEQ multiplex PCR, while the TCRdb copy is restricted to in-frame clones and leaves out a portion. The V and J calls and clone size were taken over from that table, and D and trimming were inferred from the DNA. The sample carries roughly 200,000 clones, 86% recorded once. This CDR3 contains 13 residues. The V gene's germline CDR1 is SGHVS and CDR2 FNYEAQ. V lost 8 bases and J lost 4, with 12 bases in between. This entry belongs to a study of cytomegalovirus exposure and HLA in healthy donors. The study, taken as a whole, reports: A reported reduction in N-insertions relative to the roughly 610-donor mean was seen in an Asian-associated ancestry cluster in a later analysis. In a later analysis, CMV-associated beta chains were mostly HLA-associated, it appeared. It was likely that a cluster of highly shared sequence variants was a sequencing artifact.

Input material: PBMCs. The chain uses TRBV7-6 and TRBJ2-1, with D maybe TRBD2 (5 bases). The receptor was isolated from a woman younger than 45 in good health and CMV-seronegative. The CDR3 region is CASSPAGYNEQFF. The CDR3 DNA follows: TGTGCCAGCTCCCCCGCGGGTTACAATGAGCAGTTCTTC.